The 27 T cell receptor beta chains below all came from one sample that was sequenced in a study of shared clonotypes between healthy human individuals. Sequencing used immunoSEQ multiplex PCR; TCRdb keeps in-frame clones, though not all of them. The repertoire holds approximately 350,000 clones, with about 96% as singletons. Sequenced: memory CD8+ T cells sorted from blood. The subset: CD45RO+ cells pooled with CCR7-negative TemRA cells. The receptors originated from a man younger than 45 in good health.

The chain links TRBV29-1 to TRBJ2-2; a possible D gene is TRBD2 (6 bases). In germline, CDR1 is SQVTM, CDR2 ANQGSEA. The CDR3 is 13 residues long. The V and J ends lost 5 bases and 6 bases respectively, with 13 bases between them. For the CDR3, the DNA is TGCAGCGTTCCGGGACTCCCTCCCGGGGAGCTGTTTTTT. Translating it yields CSVPGLPPGELFF.

This clone has a single count. The chain links TRBV30 to TRBJ2-1; D not certain. CDR1 is GTSNPN and CDR2 is SVGIG in the germline V gene (reference sequence). The V gene lost 4 bases and the J gene lost 6 bases, with 10 bases spanning the gap. The CDR3 extends over 12 amino acids. CDR3 residues: CAWKGPSNEQFF. In DNA form, the CDR3 reads TGTGCCTGGAAAGGCCCCTCCAATGAGCAGTTCTTC. Drawing the rest from reference TRBV30 and TRBJ2-1, the complete variable domain is SQTIHQWPATLVQPVGSPLSLECTVEGTSNPNLYWYRQAAGRGLQLLFYSVGIGQISSEVPQNLSASRPQDRQFILSSKKLLLSDSGFYLCAWKGPSNEQFFGPGTRLTVL.

The chain has TRBV2 and TRBJ2-7; the match to TRBD2 covers 7 bases. The CDR3 has 12 residues. CDR1 is SNHLY and CDR2 is FYNNEI in the germline V gene. V gave up 8 bases and J gave up 4 bases; unmatched junction bases: 5. The CDR3: CASDREGYEQYF. DNA for the CDR3: TGTGCCAGCGATAGGGAGGGATACGAGCAGTACTTC.

This sequence joins TRBV28 and TRBJ2-3, with TRBD2 identical over 11 bases. This CDR3 comprises 16 residues. Germline CDR1 reads MDHEN; CDR2 reads SYDVKM. Trimming at V came to 3 bases and at J to 4 bases, leaving 6 bases not matched to a gene. The CDR3: CASSFTSGRGADTQYF. The CDR3 nucleotides read TGTGCCAGCAGTTTCACTAGCGGGAGAGGGGCAGATACGCAGTATTTT.

The chain couples TRBV6-5 to TRBJ2-3; D not certain. Germline values: CDR1 MNHEY, CDR2 SVGAGI. CDR3 length: 13 residues. Deletions cut 0 bases from V and 2 bases from J, with 3 bases between. CDR3: CASSYSYTDTQYF. The CDR3 DNA reads TGTGCCAGCAGTTACTCCTACACAGATACGCAGTATTTT.

V is TRBV19 and J is TRBJ1-5; unclear D gene. The CDR3 runs 15 residues. CDR1 and CDR2 from the germline V gene are LNHDA and SQIVND (reference sequence). Trimming stripped 3 bases from V and 4 bases from J, with 13 bases between. CDR3 region: CASSIGRLTNQPQHF. In DNA form, the CDR3 reads TGTGCCAGTAGTATCGGCAGATTAACAAATCAGCCCCAGCATTTT.

The genes are TRBV30 and TRBJ1-3, with D uncertain. This CDR3 spans 11 amino acids. Germline CDR1 reads GTSNPN; CDR2 reads SVGIG (reference sequence). Deletions cut 8 bases from V and 2 bases from J, with 7 bases between. As DNA, the CDR3 is TGTGCCCACGCCCCTGGAAACACCATATATTTT. Translation gives CAHAPGNTIYF.

The chain employs TRBV27 and TRBJ2-3; 12 positions match TRBD2. V shed 9 bases and J 1 base; nucleotides not matched to a gene: 11. The CDR3 contains 17 residues. CDR1 MNHEY and CDR2 SMNVEV come from the germline V gene (reference sequence). As DNA, the CDR3 is TGTGCCAGGGTATACCCTAGCGGGAGGGCCCGCACAGATACGCAGTATTTT. This translates into CARVYPSGRARTDTQYF.

This clone was detected only once. The chain employs TRBV5-5 and TRBJ1-1; D may be TRBD1 (6 bases). Germline V gene lookup returns CDR1 SGHKS and CDR2 YYEKEE (reference sequence). Trimming left V 4 bases short and J 1 base short, with 14 bases between. This CDR3 comprises 15 residues. The CDR3 sequence is CASSLQGQRNTEAFF. The CDR3 DNA follows: TGTGCCAGCAGCCTACAAGGACAGAGGAACACTGAAGCTTTCTTT.

The rearrangement uses TRBV28 and TRBJ2-7, with TRBD2 matching 9 bases. Germline CDR1 is MDHEN and CDR2 is SYDVKM. CDR3 length: 19 residues. Unmatched junction bases numbered 19, after V lost 4 bases and J lost 3 bases. CDR3: CASSSPRPRLAEMLYEQYF. In DNA, the CDR3 is TGTGCCAGCAGTTCCCCCCGCCCTCGACTAGCGGAGATGCTCTACGAGCAGTACTTC.

The V gene is TRBV28, the J gene TRBJ1-5; 10 bases line up with TRBD1. Per the germline V gene, CDR1 is MDHEN and CDR2 is SYDVKM. J lost 4 bases, V lost 2 bases, and 11 bases had no gene match. This CDR3 is built from 18 residues. CDR3 coding DNA: TGTGCCAGCAGTTTAGGAGGGTTTGTGGGACAGGGGAATCAGCCCCAGCATTTT. The encoded protein is CASSLGGFVGQGNQPQHF.

For this clone: The conserved final phenylalanine or tryptophan is absent from the CDR3, which likely points to a read error. It is unclear where the CDR3 begins or ends on the DNA, so no DNA is shown, and the CDR3 is as TCRdb lists it. The gene calls are TRBV5-6 and TRBJ2-7; TRBD2, the table's D call, lacks a check against the DNA. The CDR3 totals 13 residues, both ends included. In germline, CDR1 is SGHDT, CDR2 YYEEEE. CDR3 amino acids: CASSLGPGTRLQL.

This clone was seen only once. This chain links TRBV28 with TRBJ2-7; D not certain. This CDR3 has 13 residues. CDR1 is MDHEN and CDR2 is SYDVKM in the germline V gene. V was cut by 5 bases and J by 2 bases, with 10 bases left in between. The CDR3: CASSPTDTYEQYF. As DNA, the CDR3 is TGTGCCAGCAGTCCTACTGACACCTACGAGCAGTACTTC.

The genes are TRBV28 and TRBJ2-7, with 9 bases lining up with TRBD1. CDR3 length equals 15 residues. Trimming removed 5 bases from V and 2 bases from J; junction bases left unmatched: 7. Germline-derived CDR1 and CDR2 are MDHEN and SYDVKM. The CDR3 DNA sequence: TGTGCCAGCAGTCATTCCGGGACAGGGACCTACGAGCAGTACTTC. Translation gives CASSHSGTGTYEQYF.

This clone showed up just once. J is TRBJ2-1 and V is TRBV4-1; 13 bases match TRBD2. The CDR3 contains 14 residues. The germline V gene has CDR1 MGHRA and CDR2 YSYEKL. With V trimmed by 3 bases and J by 12 bases, 5 bases remained unmatched. The CDR3 DNA follows: TGCGCCAGCAGCCAGACTAGCGGGGGGTCTGGGCAGTTCTTC. Protein sequence: CASSQTSGGSGQFF.

The chain carries TRBV23-1 and TRBJ2-1, with D perhaps matching TRBD2 (6 bases). TRBV23-1 is assigned to the ORF class and has an uncertain function. The CDR3 totals 12 residues. Trimming shortened V by 6 bases and J by 5 bases, and 8 bases separated the two germline ends. The CDR3 reads CASRKRDNEQFF. The CDR3 nucleotides read TGCGCCAGCAGGAAGCGGGACAATGAGCAGTTCTTC.

The V and J genes are TRBV5-4 and TRBJ2-3; D is possibly TRBD2 (5 bases). The CDR3 runs 15 residues. V shed 4 bases and J shed 2 bases, with 14 bases lying between them. Germline CDR1 reads SGHNT; CDR2 reads YYREEE (reference sequence). The CDR3 sequence is CASSLRSGYTDTQYF. The CDR3 DNA follows: TGTGCCAGCAGCCTCCGGAGCGGATACACAGATACGCAGTATTTT.

A single count supports this clone. This sequence joins TRBV5-6 and TRBJ1-2, with no clear D. The CDR3 runs to 15 residues. Trimming took 2 bases from V and 5 from J, leaving 16 bases between them. Looked up from germline, CDR1 is SGHDT and CDR2 is YYEEEE. The CDR3: CASSLGSGATYGYTF. The DNA for the CDR3 is TGTGCCAGCAGCTTAGGGTCAGGCGCGACTTATGGCTACACCTTC.

The rearrangement links TRBV11-3 to TRBJ2-2, with no clear D. The V gene lost 2 bases and the J gene lost 0 bases, with 4 bases spanning the gap. Germline V CDR1 and CDR2: SGHNT, YENEEA. The CDR3 extends over 14 amino acids. The CDR3 DNA is TGTGCCAGCAGCTTATCGGCGAACACCGGGGAGCTGTTTTTT. Its protein product is CASSLSANTGELFF.

V gene TRBV7-9 combines with J gene TRBJ1-1; 7 bases match TRBD1. With V trimmed by 2 bases and J by 4 bases, 1 base remained unmatched. The CDR3 runs to 13 residues. The germline CDR1 and CDR2 sequences are SEHNR and FQNEAQ (reference sequence). CDR3 in DNA: TGTGCCAGCAGCTTAACAGGGGTCACTGAAGCTTTCTTT. This sequence encodes CASSLTGVTEAFF.

CDR3 nucleotides: TGTGCCAGTAGACCGGGACAGGGGTTCGGTCAGCCCCAGCATTTT. Its protein is CASRPGQGFGQPQHF. This chain connects TRBV19 to TRBJ1-5, with 10 bases matching TRBD1. The CDR3 is made up of 15 amino acids. J was trimmed by 6 bases and V by 6 bases; bases with no gene match: 8. Germline V lookup: CDR1 LNHDA, CDR2 SQIVND (reference sequence).

The V and J genes are TRBV30 and TRBJ2-2; D call uncertain. The V gene's germline CDR1 is GTSNPN and CDR2 SVGIG (reference sequence). With 8 bases removed from V and 7 bases from J, the gap between germline ends came to 14 bases. The CDR3 consists of 12 residues. CDR3: CAGPGPHGELFF. The CDR3 DNA reads as TGTGCCGGACCCGGACCTCACGGGGAGCTGTTTTTT.

The chain employs TRBV10-3 and TRBJ1-3, with D unresolved. The CDR3 is made up of 14 amino acids. With 5 bases removed from V and 4 bases from J, the gap between germline ends came to 12 bases. The germline V gene encodes CDR1 ENHRY and CDR2 SYGVKD. In nucleotides, the CDR3 is TGTGCCATCAGTCGGCACAGCGGGGGAAACACCATATATTTT. Translated: CAISRHSGGNTIYF.

The rearrangement uses TRBV28 and TRBJ2-7; D may be TRBD1 or TRBD2 (5 bases each). The CDR3 extends over 13 amino acids. Looked up from germline, CDR1 is MDHEN and CDR2 is SYDVKM. Trimming left V 6 bases short and J 4 bases short, with 13 bases between. The DNA for the CDR3 is TGTGCCAGCAGCTTCGTAGGGGAGTACGAGCAGTACTTC. As protein: CASSFVGEYEQYF.

The V gene is TRBV9, the J gene TRBJ2-3, with 9 nucleotides matching TRBD2. CDR1 is SGDLS, CDR2 YYNGEE, per germline. V lost 6 bases to trimming and J lost 4 bases; unmatched junction nucleotides: 3. The CDR3 spans 13 residues. The DNA for the CDR3 is TGTGCCAGCAAAGCGGGAGGATCAGATACGCAGTATTTT. Protein product: CASKAGGSDTQYF.

This clone was detected only once. The chain employs TRBV9 and TRBJ2-1; D unclear. Germline CDR1 reads SGDLS; CDR2 reads YYNGEE. CDR3 length: 13 amino acids. V was cut by 4 bases and J by 0 bases, with 5 bases left in between. The CDR3 DNA follows: TGTGCCAGCAGCCTTAGCTCCTACAATGAGCAGTTCTTC. This gives the protein CASSLSSYNEQFF.

The genes are TRBV4-2 and TRBJ1-1, with D tentatively TRBD1 (5 bases). Germline values: CDR1 LGHNA, CDR2 YNFKEQ. This CDR3 is 15 amino acids long. The germline V and J ends were trimmed by 3 bases and 1 base, with 12 bases remaining between them. This CDR3 is CASSHTTGGNTEAFF. Here the CDR3 DNA reads TGTGCCAGCAGCCACACGACCGGGGGGAACACTGAAGCTTTCTTT.